A single sample gave rise to the 25 T cell receptor beta chains below, sequenced in a study of blood T cell repertoires in COVID-19. Sequencing used immunoSEQ multiplex PCR; TCRdb keeps in-frame clones, though not all of them. The sample has approximately 50,000 clones, around 86% seen once; the top ten hold approximately 8%. The sample comprised peripheral blood. The receptors here all came from a man aged 50 or older with active COVID-19.

The chain has TRBV2 and TRBJ2-2; D perhaps matches TRBD2 (6 bases). The length of the CDR3 is 12 residues. The V end was cut by 7 bases, the J end by 6 bases, with 9 bases between. Germline CDR1 reads SNHLY; CDR2 reads FYNNEI. This chain's CDR3 is CASIGGSGELFF. The CDR3 coding sequence is TGTGCCAGCATCGGGGGATCCGGGGAGCTGTTTTTT. The full variable domain, rest sourced from reference TRBV2 and TRBJ2-2, is EPEVTQTPSHQVTQMGQEVILRCVPISNHLYFYWYRQILGQKVEFLVSFYNNEISEKSEIFDDQFSVERPDGSNFTLKIRSTKLEDSAMYFCASIGGSGELFFGEGSRLTVL.

This clone occurred many times. The chain is built from TRBV24-1 and TRBJ2-5, with a tentative D call TRBD2 (5 bases). The germline V and J ends were trimmed by 4 bases and 2 bases, with 25 bases remaining between them. This CDR3 has 19 amino acids. Germline V lookup: CDR1 KGHDR, CDR2 SFDVKD. The CDR3 loop is CATSEPPRMRGHDQETQYF. The CDR3 DNA follows: TGTGCCACCAGTGAACCCCCACGGATGAGAGGGCACGATCAAGAGACCCAGTACTTC.

V is TRBV11-2 and J is TRBJ1-1; the match to TRBD1 covers 7 bases. The germline CDR1 and CDR2 sequences are SGHAT and FQNNGV. The ends lost 5 bases at V and 0 bases at J; junction bases unmatched: 3. CDR3 size: 14 residues. The CDR3 nucleotides read TGTGCCAGCAGCAGAGACAGGGTGAACACTGAAGCTTTCTTT. Its translation is CASSRDRVNTEAFF.

The rearrangement uses TRBV7-9 and TRBJ1-2; 7 nucleotides line up with TRBD1. The CDR3 consists of 14 residues. Germline CDR1 SEHNR, CDR2 FQNEAQ (reference sequence). Losses at the gene ends were 6 bases for V and 4 bases for J; bases not matched to a gene: 8. The CDR3 loop is CASRGRQGSYGYTF. CDR3 bases: TGTGCCAGCAGGGGGAGACAGGGAAGCTATGGCTACACCTTC.

The rearrangement links TRBV6-2 or TRBV6-3 to TRBJ1-5, with 8 bases matching TRBD1. V was clipped by 6 bases and J by 2 bases; unmatched bases: 3. The length of the CDR3 is 14 residues. Germline V gene sequence: CDR1 MNHEY, CDR2 SVGEGT. CDR3 sequence: CASSLTGGNQPQHF. The CDR3 DNA is TGTGCCAGCAGCCTGACAGGGGGCAATCAGCCCCAGCATTTT.

This clone was counted only a few times. The chain couples TRBV7-9 to TRBJ2-7; TRBD1 might be the D (5 bases). CDR1 and CDR2 (germline): SEHNR, FQNEAQ (reference sequence). This CDR3 has 14 residues. V lost 4 bases and J 3 bases, leaving 13 bases between the germline ends. The CDR3 DNA follows: TGTGCCAGCAGCTATCAGGGTGTTAGCTACGAGCAGTACTTC. Translating gives CASSYQGVSYEQYF.

The chain uses TRBV13 and TRBJ1-1; 9 nucleotides match TRBD1. V was pared by 5 bases and J by 4 bases, with 5 bases of the junction left unmatched. Germline CDR1 reads PRHDT; CDR2 reads FYEKMQ (reference sequence). The CDR3 length is 14 residues. The CDR3 bases are TGTGCCAGCAGCGCTCACAGGGGGCCCACTGAAGCTTTCTTT. Translated, it gives CASSAHRGPTEAFF.

This sequence joins TRBV6-6 and TRBJ2-2; tentatively, D is TRBD2 (6 bases). Looked up from germline, CDR1 is MNHNY and CDR2 is SVGAGI (reference sequence). The CDR3 has 16 amino acids. V was pared by 6 bases and J by 4 bases, with 18 bases between. The chain's CDR3 is CASSLATISGTGELFF. As DNA, the CDR3 is TGTGCCAGCAGCCTCGCTACGATTAGCGGCACCGGGGAGCTGTTTTTT.

The chain employs TRBV7-9 and TRBJ1-1, with 8 bases lining up with TRBD1. There are 14 residues in the CDR3. V was pared by 3 bases and J by 1 base, with 1 base of the junction left unmatched. CDR1 SEHNR and CDR2 FQNEAQ come from the germline V gene (reference sequence). The CDR3 region is CASSFQGANTEAFF. CDR3 DNA: TGTGCCAGCAGCTTCCAGGGGGCGAACACTGAAGCTTTCTTT.

This clone was seen only once. One end of the junction does not line up with germline, which may come from a read error. This rearrangement joins TRBV12-3 or TRBV12-4 to TRBJ1-3, with TRBD1 matching 8 bases. The CDR3 covers 11 residues. The CDR3 DNA sequence: TGTGCCAGCAGTCTCACCGGGACAGGACATTTT. It translates to CASSLTGTGHF.

This chain links TRBV7-6 with TRBJ2-7, with D unresolved. This CDR3 is built from 16 residues. Looked up from germline, CDR1 is SGHVS and CDR2 is FNYEAQ. V lost 5 bases and J 0 bases, leaving 17 bases between the germline ends. The CDR3: CASSPPFSVVSYEQYF. The CDR3 DNA is TGTGCCAGCAGCCCACCCTTCTCGGTGGTCTCCTACGAGCAGTACTTC.

This chain links TRBV28 with TRBJ1-3, with 8 nucleotides matching TRBD1. The CDR3 extends over 17 amino acids. Germline V lookup: CDR1 MDHEN, CDR2 SYDVKM. The ends lost 6 bases at V and 0 bases at J; junction bases unmatched: 10. The CDR3 nucleotides are TGTGCCAGCAGCCCTTCCGGGACAGGAAGCTCTGGAAACACCATATATTTT. Protein product: CASSPSGTGSSGNTIYF.

The table lists this clone with a count of one. J is TRBJ1-2 and V is TRBV27; TRBD1 aligns across 10 bases. CDR1 is MNHEY, CDR2 SMNVEV, per germline (reference sequence). V gave up 4 bases and J gave up 2 bases; unmatched junction bases: 7. The CDR3 runs to 16 residues. The CDR3 DNA reads TGTGCCAGCAGTTCCCTCGGACAGGGGGAGAACTATGGCTACACCTTC. This sequence encodes CASSSLGQGENYGYTF.

V usage is TRBV5-1 and J usage is TRBJ2-7; 9 bases line up with TRBD2. Germline values: CDR1 SGHRS, CDR2 YFSETQ. The CDR3 loop spans 13 amino acids. The V and J ends lost 7 bases and 1 base, in that order; junction bases with no gene match: 3. The CDR3 region is CASRLAGSYEQYF. CDR3 coding DNA: TGCGCCAGCCGTCTAGCGGGATCCTACGAGCAGTACTTC.

This sequence joins TRBV13 and TRBJ2-5; TRBD2 aligns across 15 bases. V dropped 5 bases and J dropped 3; count of bases not matched to a gene: 4. The CDR3 loop spans 16 amino acids. Germline CDR1 PRHDT, CDR2 FYEKMQ (reference sequence). Here the CDR3 reads CASSLRTSGREETQYF. The DNA for the CDR3 is TGTGCCAGCAGCCTCCGGACTAGCGGGAGGGAAGAGACCCAGTACTTC.

The gene calls are TRBV7-3 and TRBJ2-7, with unresolved D. This CDR3 has 14 amino acids. Trimming shortened V by 5 bases and J by 3 bases, and 14 bases separated the two germline ends. Germline-derived CDR1 and CDR2 are SGHTA and FQGTGA. This CDR3 is CASSPPGASYEQYF. CDR3 nucleotide sequence: TGTGCCAGCAGCCCCCCTGGAGCAAGCTACGAGCAGTACTTC.

The chain carries TRBV28 and TRBJ1-2; no reliable D call. The germline V and J ends were trimmed by 8 bases and 0 bases, with 13 bases remaining between them. The CDR3 is made up of 14 amino acids. Germline-derived CDR1 and CDR2 are MDHEN and SYDVKM. CDR3: CASRGSLANYGYTF. CDR3 bases: TGTGCCAGCCGGGGTTCTTTAGCTAACTATGGCTACACCTTC.

The chain has TRBV30 and TRBJ2-1, with 10 positions matching TRBD1. Germline V gives CDR1 GTSNPN, CDR2 SVGIG (reference sequence). This CDR3 has 15 residues. Trimming cost V 5 bases and J 5 bases; bases outside gene matches: 9. The CDR3 here is CAWYTRDRGDNEQFF. In DNA form, the CDR3 reads TGTGCCTGGTACACGAGGGACAGGGGCGACAATGAGCAGTTCTTC.

The gene calls are TRBV27 and TRBJ2-3; 12 nucleotides align to TRBD2. Unmatched junction bases numbered 5, after V lost 7 bases and J lost 3 bases. The CDR3 has 15 amino acids. Germline V gene sequence: CDR1 MNHEY, CDR2 SMNVEV (reference sequence). CDR3 loop: CASTGLAGSTDTQYF. For the CDR3, the DNA is TGTGCCAGCACCGGACTAGCGGGATCGACAGATACGCAGTATTTT.

The gene calls are TRBV5-1 and TRBJ2-7, with TRBD2 as a possible D gene (5 bases). This CDR3 is built from 15 residues. Germline-derived CDR1 and CDR2 are SGHRS and YFSETQ. Between the trimmed V and J ends, which lost 0 bases and 5 bases, there was a span of 15 bases. CDR3 DNA sequence: TGCGCCAGCAGCTTGGGGGCGGCGGGTTTGGACGAGCAGTACTTC. It specifies CASSLGAAGLDEQYF. Supplemented by reference TRBV5-1 and TRBJ2-7, the full variable domain reads KAGVTQTPRYLIKTRGQQVTLSCSPISGHRSVSWYQQTPGQGLQFLFEYFSETQRNKGNFPGRFSGRQFSNSRSEMNVSTLELGDSALYLCASSLGAAGLDEQYFGPGTRLTVT.

This rearrangement joins TRBV5-1 to TRBJ1-1, with 7 bases identical to TRBD1. The V gene end was trimmed by 5 bases and the J gene end by 5 bases; junction bases not matched to a gene: 15. CDR3 size: 16 residues. Looked up from germline, CDR1 is SGHRS and CDR2 is YFSETQ. This chain's CDR3 is CASRVVGGGQGTEAFF. The DNA of the CDR3 is TGCGCCAGCAGGGTGGTAGGGGGCGGTCAGGGAACTGAAGCTTTCTTT.

The gene calls are TRBV7-2 and TRBJ1-2; TRBD1 matches 10 bases. The CDR3 has 15 amino acids. J lost 4 bases, V lost 4 bases, and 6 bases had no gene match. The V gene's germline CDR1 is SGHTA and CDR2 FQGNSA. Here the CDR3 reads CASSSRTGGAYGYTF. Here the CDR3 DNA reads TGTGCCAGCAGCTCTCGGACAGGGGGAGCCTATGGCTACACCTTC.

This chain joins TRBV4-1 and TRBJ2-1, with 9 positions matching TRBD2. V lost 4 bases to trimming and J lost 6 bases; unmatched junction nucleotides: 22. Germline V gene sequence: CDR1 MGHRA, CDR2 YSYEKL. The CDR3 spans 20 residues. CDR3 in DNA: TGCGCCAGCAGCCTCGGACGGCTAGCGGGACCCCTTAACCTCCGCAATGAGCAGTTCTTC. It encodes CASSLGRLAGPLNLRNEQFF.

The chain carries TRBV7-3 and TRBJ2-3, with 8 nucleotides matching TRBD2. The CDR3 is 18 residues long. The germline V gene encodes CDR1 SGHTA and CDR2 FQGTGA. V trimming: 3 bases; J trimming: 6 bases; junction bases outside the gene matches: 17. The CDR3: CASSLAGGNRVVRDTQYF. The CDR3 DNA follows: TGTGCCAGCAGCTTGGCGGGAGGTAACAGGGTCGTGAGGGATACGCAGTATTTT.

This chain uses TRBV5-5 with TRBJ2-7, with D possibly being TRBD2 (5 bases). Germline V gene data show CDR1 as SGHKS and CDR2 as YYEKEE (reference sequence). This CDR3 region has 15 residues. V was cut by 4 bases and J by 6 bases, with 20 bases left in between. The DNA of the CDR3 is TGTGCCAGCAGCGCTCAACTAGTAGGGCATACCGAGCAGTACTTC. Residues: CASSAQLVGHTEQYF.